What follows describes a single TCR beta chain. What it recognizes is unknown. These data originate in a study of graft-versus-host responses after intestinal transplantation. The table came from immunoSEQ multiplex PCR; TCRdb's copy has only in-frame clones and leaves some out. The data contain 80,000 to 100,000 clones, 91% of them singletons. The sequence came from a human donor who was the organ donor for an intestinal transplant. Sequenced here: unstimulated CD4+ T cells sorted from spleen or lymph node cells, sampled before transplant.

The DNA of the CDR3 is TGTGCCAGCAGTTTATATGACATCACAGATACGCAGTATTTT. It translates to CASSLYDITDTQYF. The V gene is TRBV28, the J gene TRBJ2-3; D is unclear. V lost 1 base to trimming and J lost 2 bases, with 7 bases between them. This CDR3 spans 14 amino acids. The V gene's germline CDR1 is MDHEN and CDR2 SYDVKM. The full variable domain, its missing parts supplied by reference TRBV28 and TRBJ2-3, is DVKVTQSSRYLVKRTGEKVFLECVQDMDHENMFWYRQDPGLGLRLIYFSYDVKMKEKGDIPEGYSVSREKKERFSLILESASTNQTSMYLCASSLYDITDTQYFGPGTRLTVL.